This T cell receptor (beta chain) comes out of a study of cytomegalovirus exposure and HLA in healthy donors (dated 2017 in TCRdb). Context from the whole study: In an earlier analysis of 550 to 750 of the donors, under 300 Gb of sequence data and some 120 million unique TCR beta sequences from 180 million or so T cells were reported. The study profiled the T cell repertoires of some 610 subjects by immunosequencing and related them to cytomegalovirus serostatus. A separate validation cohort of about 110 different subjects was used in addition to the roughly 700-subject first cohort. Alongside the repertoire data, information on donor age, sex, ethnicity and CMV serostatus was compiled. To predict cytomegalovirus infection status, the study combined high-throughput TCR immunosequencing, statistical association of individual TCRs with disease status, and machine learning. An early release covering some 640 HLA-typed donors comprised approximately 290 gigabases of sequencing data and around 86 million unique TCR sequences. To study patterns of TCR occurrence, a later analysis re-analyzed previously published TCR beta repertoires from more than 550 donors and added high-resolution HLA genotyping. HLA typing included class I and class II loci at four-digit resolution. The aim of the study was to test whether cataloging public T cell receptors could identify signatures of past pathogen exposure. A later genetic analysis took genome-wide SNP genotypes for about 65% of the 666 donors and used that subset as a discovery cohort. Across around 400 genotyped donors of the cohort, an average of about 250,000 unique TCR beta nucleotide sequences per donor were sequenced, and approximately 17% of those sequences were non-productive. A handful of DR-DQ haplotypes were handled as single units for association and clustering because linkage in the cohort was strong. Among the approximately 400 genotyped donors, roughly 80% belonged to the genetic ancestry cluster associated with self-reported Caucasian donors. All discovery cohort repertoires had been generated using a single sequencing platform. In an earlier analysis of 550 to 700 of the donors, high-throughput TCR beta sequencing was used to judge whether each TCR beta V gene segment behaved as functional or pseudogenic. The later analysis used no new phenotypic data to find candidate immune exposures, relying instead on TCR beta sequences and their occurrence across donors. Typing coverage differed by locus: A, B, C, DRB1 and DQB1 were typed in roughly 620-640 donors, DQA1 in about 510, DPA1 in 600 to 610, and DPB1 in just under 480.

Study-level results and caveats: In a later analysis, several top co-occurrence clusters were reported to appear linked to parvovirus B19, influenza, CMV and Epstein-Barr virus. Assigning TCR associations to individual alleles was difficult when HLA alleles, especially DR and DQ, strongly co-occurred. In this cohort, only TCR beta chains were sequenced, and detectable features were limited by the absence of alpha or paired-chain data. In a later genetic analysis, a missense DCLRE1C variant was associated with V-gene and J-gene trimming of TCR beta chains, and the association was replicated in an independent cohort. Most TCR sequences were seen in very few donors, while some public TCRs were found in many individuals. A further reported finding was that TCR beta sequences accurately predicted the HLA-A and HLA-B alleles for most subjects in the first cohort. Presence/absence analyses assumed roughly uniform sequencing depth across donors, an assumption that may not hold. The study gave a list of more than 150 TCR beta chains associated with cytomegalovirus. About 17 rarely observed V segments, including chromosome 9 orphons, were excluded from the earlier analysis of just under 600 of the donors because counts were too low. The only immune exposure information available for the cohort was CMV serostatus. In a later analysis, the rate of TCR association differed among HLA loci, with DRB1 alleles having the most associated TCRs and HLA-C alleles having the fewest. In a later analysis, around 15,000 TCR beta sequences were associated with specific HLA alleles at a false discovery rate of 0.05. HLA typing was unavailable for some donors at each locus, so association tests used only the typed subset. In vitro tests confirmed that a few of the cytomegalovirus-associated TCR beta chains recognize cytomegalovirus antigens. A later analysis found that HLA-associated TCR beta chains were more clonally expanded and had lower generation probabilities than equally common non-associated chains. It was suggested by the authors that the approach could potentially be generalized to other disease states and immunological phenotypes. According to a later analysis, most CMV-associated TCR beta chains appeared to be HLA-restricted, and the HLA associations seemed to be driven largely by CMV exposure. The 87-base-pair reads could not distinguish some IMGT-functional V segments, including TRBV6-2 and TRBV6-3, so those segments were excluded. In a later genetic analysis, fewer N-insertions in productive TCRs were reported among donors in an Asian-associated ancestry cluster than the roughly 700-donor mean. Correlated functional status among segregating V segments might reflect linkage disequilibrium, but an unknown experimental factor could not be ruled out. In both the original and validation cohorts, the classifier was reported to diagnose cytomegalovirus status with high specificity and sensitivity. An earlier analysis of 450 to 750 of the donors showed that most TCR beta V segments appeared in productive rearrangements either about 87% or about 30% of the time, which broadly matched IMGT annotations. A cluster of highly shared sequence variants was judged likely to represent a technical artifact of the sequencing pipeline.

The method was the immunoSEQ multiplex PCR assay. A mixture of 60 forward primers for TCR Vbeta segments and 13 reverse primers for TCR Jbeta segments was used in the multiplex PCR. A multiplex PCR assay on genomic DNA amplified the CDR3 region of rearranged TCR beta genes. On the Illumina HiSeq System, the amplified TCR beta libraries were sequenced as 87-base-pair reads. On the authors' methods: A later analysis counted about 76 million unique TCR beta chains across the 500 to 850 repertoires, and 9 million to 14 million of these chains were shared by at least two donors. Raw reads were error-corrected and collapsed into unique sequences with a nearest-neighbor algorithm that merged closely related sequences to remove PCR and sequencing errors. To assign V, D and J gene segments, CDR3 sequences were aligned to IMGT reference sequences. For a sequence to be retained, at least a six-nucleotide match to both a V gene segment and a J gene segment was required. A rearrangement was called productive if the CDR3 had no stop codons and remained in frame with V and J, and every other rearrangement was called non-productive. Following IMGT convention, CDR3 was defined as the stretch from the second conserved V-encoded cysteine to the conserved J-encoded phenylalanine. In an earlier analysis of roughly 580 of the donors, sequences lacking an unambiguous match to a single V gene segment were excluded. An earlier analysis of several hundred of the donors called V segments functional above 56.7% productive rearrangements and segregating when the between-donor standard deviation exceeded 5%. A statistical classification framework was built to diagnose cytomegalovirus status from the catalog of TCR beta chain sequences. In a later analysis, TCR nucleotide sequences were compared against IMGT/GENE-DB human TR gene sequences so that V and J genes could be assigned. The TCRdist pipeline was used in a later analysis to assign CDR3 sequences and most-parsimonious VDJ recombination scenarios. In a later analysis, every TCR beta chain was defined by the combination of its CDR3 amino acid sequence and its V-gene family, and reads without a unique V-gene family were dropped. In a later analysis, fewer than 650 highly shared, low-generation-probability nucleotide sequences were removed to address suspected cross-contamination and a sequencing artifact. For each public chain, a later analysis derived a clonal expansion index from normalized ranks of inferred template counts within each repertoire. Generation probabilities in a later analysis came from a VDJ recombination model fitted to out-of-frame rearrangements, and those results were checked against IGoR. In a later analysis, TCR-TCR, TCR-HLA and TCR-CMV co-occurrence was scored with hypergeometric tests, and a repertoire-size bias correction was applied to TCR pairs. A later analysis estimated false discovery rates by permuting HLA or CMV assignments 20 times. In a later analysis, co-occurring TCRs were grouped with DBSCAN, and TCRdist sequence similarity was added when clustering was performed within HLA-allele-positive subsets. For co-occurrence clustering, repertoires with fewer than 30,000 or more than 120,000 public chains were excluded, along with five or six repertoires with anomalous nucleotide sharing. TCRdb mirrors the immuneACCESS table, restricted to in-frame sequences. Some clones are absent from its copies; in checked studies, under half trace to an unresolved V gene, and the reason for the others is unknown. The V and J calls and clone size are taken from that table; D and trimming were inferred from the DNA. Across this sample there are under 150,000 clones, with roughly 80% seen only once. In total, the top ten clones hold over 8.5% of the sample.

CDR1 SGHAT and CDR2 FQNNGV were looked up in the germline V gene. Trimmed from V: 4 bases; trimmed from J: 4 bases; junction bases lacking a gene match: 7. Measured from the cysteine to the phenylalanine, the CDR3 is 14 residues long. The read is trimmed to its CDR3 DNA, 42 bases read in frame from base 1. Concerning this clone: There is no known antigen for this receptor. No much larger clone exists at a distance of one base, and base qualities are not known.

The cohort was made up of 666 healthy bone marrow donors. At the time of sampling, every cohort member was nominally healthy, though immune exposures that went unrecorded were likely present. The donor was CMV seropositive and was included in the group of 250 to 300 seropositive cohort members. Every donor gave a peripheral blood sample, and the peripheral blood mononuclear cells from that sample were used for TCR beta sequencing. The Qiagen DNeasy Blood Extraction Kit was used to extract genomic DNA from the blood cell samples. The V gene is TRBV11-2 and the J gene is TRBJ2-7; the junction holds 7 bases that match TRBD1. The sequenced material came from PBMCs. The receptor was derived from a woman between 45 and 60 years old in good health and CMV-seropositive. The CDR3 reads CASSSRDRGYEQYF. The DNA sequence reads TGTGCCAGCAGCTCCCGGGACAGAGGATACGAGCAGTACTTC.